These 23 T cell receptor beta chains share one sample of origin, sequenced in a study of T cell responses to AZD1222 COVID-19 vaccine. The data were produced by immunoSEQ multiplex PCR, yet TCRdb's version contains in-frame clones alone and is incomplete. The data hold some 150,000 clones, with 90% to 95% observed a single time. Sequencing was performed on peripheral blood, taken 28 days after the second AZD1222 dose. The receptors stem from an adult who received the AZD1222 COVID-19 vaccine.

CDR3 amino acids: CASSLDRNQPQHF. CDR3 sequence (DNA): TGCGCCAGCAGCTTGGACCGCAATCAGCCCCAGCATTTT. V usage is TRBV5-1 and J usage is TRBJ1-5; unclear D gene. The germline CDR1 and CDR2 sequences are SGHRS and YFSETQ. V was shortened by 0 bases and J by 2 bases, with 3 bases between the two germline ends. The CDR3 totals 13 residues.

The chain carries TRBV28 and TRBJ2-7, with D maybe TRBD2 (6 bases). Between the trimmed V and J ends, which lost 6 bases and 2 bases, there was a span of 14 bases. Germline lookup yields CDR1 MDHEN and CDR2 SYDVKM. CDR3 length equals 14 residues. CDR3 bases: TGTGCCAGCAGCCGGGGAGGAGAAACCTACGAGCAGTACTTC. Translating it yields CASSRGGETYEQYF.

CDR3 residues: CASTIGTGVGETQYF. As DNA, the CDR3 is TGTGCCAGTACCATTGGGACGGGCGTCGGGGAGACCCAGTACTTC. The chain uses TRBV19 and TRBJ2-5, with D perhaps given as TRBD1 or TRBD2 (5 bases each). V shed 7 bases and J shed 5 bases, with 20 bases lying between them. Germline V gene sequence: CDR1 LNHDA, CDR2 SQIVND (reference sequence). The CDR3 spans 15 residues.

The chain carries TRBV11-2 and TRBJ1-1; D possibly corresponds to TRBD1 (5 bases). The length of the CDR3 is 16 residues. V was cut by 7 bases and J by 6 bases, with 24 bases left in between. Germline V lookup: CDR1 SGHAT, CDR2 FQNNGV. CDR3 in DNA: TGTGCCAGCACCAAAGGGGAGATATTCGGGTACGCTGAAGCTTTCTTT. This encodes CASTKGEIFGYAEAFF.

The chain recombines TRBV6-6 with TRBJ2-1; 10 bases are shared with TRBD1. Germline lookup yields CDR1 MNHNY and CDR2 SVGAGI (reference sequence). V shed 6 bases, J shed 6 bases, and the junction held 5 bases outside the gene matches. The CDR3 extends over 14 amino acids. CDR3 sequence (DNA): TGTGCCAGCAGAATCGGACAGGGGGGCAATGAGCAGTTCTTC. Translated: CASRIGQGGNEQFF.

This chain joins TRBV7-9 and TRBJ2-6; TRBD1 matches at 7 bases. V lost 5 bases, J lost 3 bases, and 19 bases stayed unmatched. Germline lookup yields CDR1 SEHNR and CDR2 FQNEAQ (reference sequence). CDR3 length: 20 residues. CDR3 DNA sequence: TGTGCCAGCAGCAGTACCTTAGTAACGCCTTGGACAGGTGGGGCCAACGTCCTGACTTTC. Encoded protein: CASSSTLVTPWTGGANVLTF.

This clone was seen just once. The rearrangement joins TRBV6-1 to TRBJ1-1; tentative D call: TRBD1 (6 bases). Germline-derived CDR1 and CDR2 are MNHNS and SASEGT. The CDR3 contains 14 residues. The V and J ends lost 5 bases and 4 bases respectively, with 14 bases between them. The CDR3 region is CASSNRVESTEAFF. DNA for the CDR3: TGTGCCAGCAGTAACAGGGTCGAGAGCACTGAAGCTTTCTTT.

V is TRBV7-3 and J is TRBJ2-1, with a tentative D call TRBD2 (6 bases). V was pared by 5 bases and J by 6 bases, with 11 bases between. The V gene's germline CDR1 is SGHTA and CDR2 FQGTGA. The CDR3 spans 13 residues. In nucleotides, the CDR3 is TGTGCCAGCAGCCTCACTAGCCCCAATGAGCAGTTCTTC. Translation: CASSLTSPNEQFF.

This clone appeared a single time. This rearrangement joins TRBV7-2 to TRBJ1-4; 7 nucleotides agree with TRBD1. The J segment lost 8 bases and the V segment lost 0 bases, leaving 9 bases of the junction unmatched. This CDR3 is built from 16 residues. CDR1 is SGHTA, CDR2 FQGNSA, per germline. CDR3 DNA sequence: TGTGCCAGCAGCTTAGCTTATTCAGGGGGGCACGAAAAACTGTTTTTT. Translating it yields CASSLAYSGGHEKLFF.

In DNA, the CDR3 is TGTGCCAGCAGCTTACGGCAGGGACAGGGCTATGGCTACACCTTC. Its protein is CASSLRQGQGYGYTF. The V call is TRBV7-8, the J call TRBJ1-2, with 9 bases lining up with TRBD1. The J segment lost 4 bases and the V segment lost 2 bases, leaving 5 bases of the junction unmatched. This CDR3 has 15 residues. Germline CDR1 is SGHVS and CDR2 is FQNEAQ.

In nucleotides, the CDR3 is TGTGCCATCAGTGACGGCCGGGTGGGTCAGCCCCAGCATTTT. Its protein product is CAISDGRVGQPQHF. This rearrangement joins TRBV10-3 to TRBJ1-5; unclear D gene. Per the germline V gene, CDR1 is ENHRY and CDR2 is SYGVKD. The CDR3 has 14 amino acids. Trimming took 3 bases from V and 6 from J, leaving 12 bases between them.

The rearrangement uses TRBV6-6 and TRBJ1-1; 10 positions agree with TRBD1. The CDR3 has 16 amino acids. V shed 6 bases and J 0 bases; nucleotides not matched to a gene: 7. Germline CDR1 and CDR2: MNHNY and SVGAGI (reference sequence). CDR3 in amino acids: CASSTRDRGLNTEAFF. The DNA for the CDR3 is TGTGCCAGCAGCACCCGGGACAGGGGTTTGAACACTGAAGCTTTCTTT.

In nucleotides, the CDR3 is TGTGCCAGTACTACGACAGGGGGAAGGAACACCATATATTTT. Its protein product is CASTTTGGRNTIYF. The chain joins TRBV19 to TRBJ1-3, with 9 nucleotides matching TRBD1. Germline V CDR1 and CDR2: LNHDA, SQIVND (reference sequence). The CDR3 totals 14 residues. V shed 7 bases, J shed 7 bases, and the junction held 8 bases outside the gene matches. Based on the CDR3 plus reference TRBV19 and TRBJ1-3, the full variable domain is DGGITQSPKYLFRKEGQNVTLSCEQNLNHDAMYWYRQDPGQGLRLIYYSQIVNDFQKGDIAEGYSVSREKKESFPLTVTSAQKNPTAFYLCASTTTGGRNTIYFGEGSWLTVV.

The chain has TRBV2 and TRBJ1-4; 9 nucleotides align to TRBD1. Germline CDR1 is SNHLY and CDR2 is FYNNEI. The CDR3 runs 15 residues. The V and J ends lost 6 bases and 8 bases, in that order; junction bases with no gene match: 10. The CDR3 region is CASSIQGGQGEKLFF. In DNA form, the CDR3 reads TGTGCCAGCAGCATACAGGGAGGACAGGGGGAAAAACTGTTTTTT. The entire variable domain, with the rest obtained from reference TRBV2 and TRBJ1-4, is as follows: EPEVTQTPSHQVTQMGQEVILRCVPISNHLYFYWYRQILGQKVEFLVSFYNNEISEKSEIFDDQFSVERPDGSNFTLKIRSTKLEDSAMYFCASSIQGGQGEKLFFGSGTQLSVL.

This clone was seen just once. The chain has TRBV28 and TRBJ1-2; D is ambiguous. The CDR3 totals 15 residues. V lost 4 bases, J lost 2 bases, and 14 bases lay in between. The germline gives CDR1 MDHEN, CDR2 SYDVKM. The CDR3 protein is CASSSPARINYGYTF. For the CDR3, the DNA is TGTGCCAGCAGTTCCCCGGCCCGGATAAACTATGGCTACACCTTC.

The rearrangement joins TRBV5-1 to TRBJ1-1, with D tentatively TRBD1 (5 bases). The CDR3 contains 13 residues. The V and J ends lost 5 bases and 5 bases respectively, with 13 bases between them. The V gene's germline CDR1 is SGHRS and CDR2 YFSETQ. The CDR3 here is CASRPRGGTEAFF. CDR3 sequence (DNA): TGCGCCAGCAGGCCGCGCGGGGGAACTGAAGCTTTCTTT.

The J gene is TRBJ1-4, the V gene TRBV6-6, with D unresolved. The CDR3 runs to 12 residues. V was cut by 2 bases and J by 8 bases, with 6 bases left in between. Germline V gives CDR1 MNHNY, CDR2 SVGAGI (reference sequence). CDR3 loop: CASSYEREKLFF. CDR3 bases: TGTGCCAGCAGTTACGAGAGGGAAAAACTGTTTTTT.

The V call is TRBV5-4, the J call TRBJ2-5; D is undetermined. The CDR3 contains 13 residues. In germline, CDR1 is SGHNT, CDR2 YYREEE (reference sequence). V dropped 0 bases and J dropped 6 bases, with 9 bases sitting between them. The CDR3, as DNA: TGTGCCAGCAGCTTGGCTGGGGTAAAGACCCAGTACTTC. Translated: CASSLAGVKTQYF. The full variable domain, in which reference TRBV5-4 and TRBJ2-5 provide the parts outside the CDR3, is ETGVTQSPTHLIKTRGQQVTLRCSSQSGHNTVSWYQQALGQGPQFIFQYYREEENGRGNFPPRFSGLQFPNYSSELNVNALELDDSALYLCASSLAGVKTQYFGPGTRLLVL.

The rearrangement uses TRBV25-1 and TRBJ2-3; maybe TRBD2 (5 bases). Germline V gene lookup returns CDR1 MGHDK and CDR2 SYGVNS. The CDR3 contains 16 residues. V lost 1 base and J lost 2, with 13 bases in between. DNA for the CDR3: TGTGCCAGCAGTGAATCCCGGACTGGATTCACAGATACGCAGTATTTT. Its protein product is CASSESRTGFTDTQYF. Supplemented by reference TRBV25-1 and TRBJ2-3, the full variable domain reads EADIYQTPRYLVIGTGKKITLECSQTMGHDKMYWYQQDPGMELHLIHYSYGVNSTEKGDLSSESTVSRIRTEHFPLTLESARPSHTSQYLCASSESRTGFTDTQYFGPGTRLTVL.

The chain recombines TRBV28 with TRBJ2-5; D might be TRBD2 (5 bases). The CDR3 extends over 12 amino acids. Germline CDR1 is MDHEN and CDR2 is SYDVKM. With 7 bases removed from V and 7 bases from J, the gap between germline ends came to 13 bases. The CDR3 nucleotides are TGTGCCAGCACCCGGCCACGGGGGACCCAGTACTTC. This translates into CASTRPRGTQYF.

This chain links TRBV5-8 with TRBJ2-7, with 10 bases identical to TRBD2. J lost 1 base, V lost 4 bases, and 14 bases had no gene match. The CDR3 runs 18 residues. CDR1 and CDR2 from the germline V gene are SGHTS and YDEGEE. As DNA, the CDR3 is TGTGCCAGCAGCCCGAGAACTAGCGGGATGGGTCGGTCCTACGAGCAGTACTTC. Amino acids: CASSPRTSGMGRSYEQYF.

About this clone itself: Other DNA sequences in the sample encode the same CDR3. The chain is built from TRBV5-1 and TRBJ1-3; D unclear. V was shortened by 0 bases and J by 0 bases, with 7 bases between the two germline ends. Germline V CDR1 and CDR2: SGHRS, YFSETQ. There are 15 residues in the CDR3. In DNA, the CDR3 is TGCGCCAGCAGCTTGGCTGGGAGCTCTGGAAACACCATATATTTT. This codes for CASSLAGSSGNTIYF.

The chain is built from TRBV28 and TRBJ1-2; D might be TRBD1 (6 bases). The CDR3 covers 13 residues. Germline loops: CDR1 MDHEN, CDR2 SYDVKM. V was clipped by 3 bases and J by 3 bases, with 8 bases between them. The CDR3 spells CASSFGQHYGYTF. CDR3 DNA: TGTGCCAGCAGTTTTGGACAGCACTATGGCTACACCTTC.